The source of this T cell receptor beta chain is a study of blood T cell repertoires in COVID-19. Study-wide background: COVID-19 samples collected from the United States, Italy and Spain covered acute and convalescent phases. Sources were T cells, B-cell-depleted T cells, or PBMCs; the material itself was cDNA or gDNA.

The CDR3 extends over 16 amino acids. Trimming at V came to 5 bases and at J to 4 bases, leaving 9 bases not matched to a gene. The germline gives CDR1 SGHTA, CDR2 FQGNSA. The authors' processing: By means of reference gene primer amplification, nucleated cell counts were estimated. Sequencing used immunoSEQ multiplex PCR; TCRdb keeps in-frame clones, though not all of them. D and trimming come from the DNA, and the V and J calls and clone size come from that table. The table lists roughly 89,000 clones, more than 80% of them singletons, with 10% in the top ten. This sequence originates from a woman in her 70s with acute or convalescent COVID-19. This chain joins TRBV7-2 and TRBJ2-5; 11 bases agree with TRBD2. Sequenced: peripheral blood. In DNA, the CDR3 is TGTGCCAGCAGCCCCGTTAGCGGGGGGGCCTTAGAGACCCAGTACTTC. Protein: CASSPVSGGALETQYF.